This is a list of T cell receptor beta chains from one sample in a study of T cell responses to AZD1222 COVID-19 vaccine. Assay: immunoSEQ multiplex PCR; the TCRdb copy retains only in-frame clones and omits some. The sample holds 120,000 or so clones, more than 70% seen once. The sample was peripheral blood, taken 28 days after the second AZD1222 dose. Receptors were obtained from an adult who received the AZD1222 COVID-19 vaccine. Each CDR3 is given with its conserved first and last residue. D genes are given only for firm matches. Clone size is shown for a subset of rows, as once, few, many or a class of expanded clone.

V	D	size	length	J	DNA	CDR3
TRBV6-4	-	-	17	TRBJ2-7	TGTGCCAGCAGTGACTTTAGCGTCAGTGTCCCCCCCTACGAGCAGTACTTC	CASSDFSVSVPPYEQYF
TRBV19	TRBD1	-	15	TRBJ1-1	TGTGCCAGTCGCCCACAGGGGAGAATGAACACTGAAGCTTTCTTT	CASRPQGRMNTEAFF
TRBV5-1	-	few	16	TRBJ1-3	TGCGCCAGCAGCCGTCACAGTCAAAGCTCTGGAAACACCATATATTTT	CASSRHSQSSGNTIYF
TRBV13	TRBD1	-	14	TRBJ2-7	TGTGCCAGCAGCTCGACAGGGTACAAACACGAGCAGTACTTC	CASSSTGYKHEQYF
TRBV4-3	-	-	17	TRBJ2-6	TGCGCCAGCAGCCAACACGGTTCGGGGACTGGGGCCAACGTCCTGACTTTC	CASSQHGSGTGANVLTF
TRBV28	TRBD1	-	16	TRBJ2-1	TGTGCCAGCAGTGCTCTCGACAGGGCAGCCTACAATGAGCAGTTCTTC	CASSALDRAAYNEQFF
TRBV30	-	-	13	TRBJ1-2	TGTGCCTGGAGTATGGACACCAACTATGGCTACACCTTC	CAWSMDTNYGYTF
TRBV2	-	-	14	TRBJ1-5	TGTGCCAGCAGCGCCGACCGGAGAGTTCAGCCCCAGCATTTT	CASSADRRVQPQHF
TRBV14	-	-	14	TRBJ2-3	TGTGCCAGCAGCCAAGGGGTCCGTGTAGATACGCAGTATTTT	CASSQGVRVDTQYF
TRBV30	-	-	15	TRBJ1-5	TGTGCCTGGAGTGGGTTCGGGGGCATCCTTCAGCCCCAGCATTTT	CAWSGFGGILQPQHF
TRBV5-6	-	-	12	TRBJ1-1	TGTGCCGGTGGGGAGGGAGACACTGAAGCTTTCTTT	CAGGEGDTEAFF
TRBV4-1	TRBD1	-	15	TRBJ1-1	TGCGCCAGCAGCCAGTTACAGGGGAGAAATACTGAAGCTTTCTTT	CASSQLQGRNTEAFF
TRBV9	-	-	13	TRBJ1-2	TGTGCCAGCAGCGTAACCGGGCCGGAAGGCTACACCTTC	CASSVTGPEGYTF
TRBV19	TRBD1	-	12	TRBJ1-2	TGTGCCAGTAGTAACAGGGGCTATGGCTACACCTTC	CASSNRGYGYTF
TRBV19	-	-	11	TRBJ2-3	TGTGCCAGTAGTAGCCCTGATACGCAGTATTTT	CASSSPDTQYF
TRBV4-1	TRBD1	-	16	TRBJ2-5	TGCGCCAGCAGCATAACAGGGGTCGACGGCCAAGAGACCCAGTACTTC	CASSITGVDGQETQYF
TRBV5-1	-	-	13	TRBJ2-7	TGCGCCAGCAGCTTGTCAGCTACCTACGAGCAGTACTTC	CASSLSATYEQYF
TRBV30	TRBD1	-	14	TRBJ1-2	TGTGCCTGGGAGGGACAGCGGAGTCTCTATGGCTACACCTTC	CAWEGQRSLYGYTF